The 7 T cell receptor beta chains given below trace back to one sample, sequenced in a study of cytomegalovirus exposure and HLA in healthy donors. PCR employed 60 Vbeta and 13 Jbeta primers. Libraries were prepared by immunoSEQ multiplex PCR; TCRdb keeps only in-frame clonotypes and omits some of them. The table lists 200,000 to 250,000 clones, approximately 70% of them singletons. Source material: PBMCs. All receptors derive from a man aged 35 to 55 in good health and CMV-seropositive.

The chain carries TRBV19 and TRBJ2-7; TRBD2 might be the D (7 bases). The CDR3 has 17 residues. V dropped 4 bases and J dropped 3 bases, with 22 bases sitting between them. Per germline, CDR1 LNHDA and CDR2 SQIVND (reference sequence). CDR3 protein: CASSTSPPGGIYYEQYF. In nucleotides, the CDR3 is TGTGCCAGTAGTACCTCGCCCCCGGGGGGCATCTACTACGAGCAGTACTTC.

V is TRBV19 and J is TRBJ1-5; 7 nucleotides align to TRBD1. V gave up 2 bases and J gave up 5 bases; unmatched junction bases: 3. Germline loops: CDR1 LNHDA, CDR2 SQIVND (reference sequence). The CDR3 covers 14 residues. The CDR3 protein is CASSIFTGDQPQHF. CDR3 DNA sequence: TGTGCCAGTAGTATATTCACAGGGGATCAGCCCCAGCATTTT.

The sample holds a few counts of this clone. The chain carries TRBV5-1 and TRBJ2-1, with 8 bases identical to TRBD2. From germline, CDR1 is SGHRS and CDR2 YFSETQ. The CDR3 covers 14 residues. Unmatched junction bases numbered 9, after V lost 6 bases and J lost 7 bases. As DNA, the CDR3 is TGCGCCAGCAAAGGGCTAGCGGGTACGAATGAGCAGTTCTTC. It specifies CASKGLAGTNEQFF.

The chain is built from TRBV4-3 and TRBJ2-5, with D possibly matching TRBD2 (7 bases). The CDR3 is made up of 15 amino acids. Trimming left V 0 bases short and J 3 bases short, with 11 bases between. Germline CDR1 reads LGHNA; CDR2 reads YSLEER. The CDR3 sequence is CASSQEGGPEETQYF. The CDR3 bases are TGCGCCAGCAGCCAAGAGGGGGGGCCGGAAGAGACCCAGTACTTC.

V usage is TRBV21-1 and J usage is TRBJ1-2. TRBV21-1 is given as a pseudogene. This CDR3 comprises 13 residues. CDR3 DNA: TGTGCCAGCAGGCGGACGGGGAACTATGGCTACACCTTC. This gives the protein CASRRTGNYGYTF.

The CDR3 is CASTQRGYEQYF. CDR3 coding DNA: TGTGCCAGCACCCAGAGGGGGTACGAGCAGTACTTC. The J gene is TRBJ2-7, the V gene TRBV7-9, with D tentatively TRBD1 (6 bases). V was trimmed by 7 bases and J by 4 bases, leaving 11 bases between them. This CDR3 has 12 residues. Germline V gene sequence: CDR1 SEHNR, CDR2 FQNEAQ (reference sequence).

The CDR3 loop reads CASSPDRLSGNTIYF. The CDR3 nucleotides read TGTGCCAGCAGCCCAGACAGACTCTCTGGAAACACCATATATTTT. The chain joins TRBV5-4 to TRBJ1-3, with TRBD1 as a possible D gene (5 bases). From germline, CDR1 is SGHNT and CDR2 YYREEE (reference sequence). Trimming pared 4 bases from V and 0 bases from J, leaving 11 bases between. This CDR3 has 15 amino acids.